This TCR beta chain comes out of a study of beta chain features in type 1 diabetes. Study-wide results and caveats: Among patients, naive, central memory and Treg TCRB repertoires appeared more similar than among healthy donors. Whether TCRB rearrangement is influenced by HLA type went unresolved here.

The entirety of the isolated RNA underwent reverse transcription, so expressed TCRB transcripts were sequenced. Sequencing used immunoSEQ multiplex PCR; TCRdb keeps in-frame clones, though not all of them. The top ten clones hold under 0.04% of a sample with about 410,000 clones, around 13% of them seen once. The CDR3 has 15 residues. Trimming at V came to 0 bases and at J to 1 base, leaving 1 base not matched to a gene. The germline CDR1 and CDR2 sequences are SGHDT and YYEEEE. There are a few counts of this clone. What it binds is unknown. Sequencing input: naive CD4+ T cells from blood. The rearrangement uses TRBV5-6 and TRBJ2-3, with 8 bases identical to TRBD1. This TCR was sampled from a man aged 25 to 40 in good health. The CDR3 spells CASSLDRGGTDTQYF. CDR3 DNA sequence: TGTGCCAGCAGCTTGGACAGGGGGGGCACAGATACGCAGTATTTT. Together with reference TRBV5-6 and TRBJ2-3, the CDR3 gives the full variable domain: DAGVTQSPTHLIKTRGQQVTLRCSPKSGHDTVSWYQQALGQGPQFIFQYYEEEERQRGNFPDRFSGHQFPNYSSELNVNALLLGDSALYLCASSLDRGGTDTQYFGPGTRLTVL.